Below are 32 T cell receptor beta chains sequenced from a single sample in a study of OX40 agonist ivuxolimab in advanced cancers. The method was immunoSEQ multiplex PCR; TCRdb's version includes in-frame clones alone and lacks a portion of them. The table shows 30,000 to 45,000 clones, with 88% occurring only once. Sequencing used CD4+ or CD8+ T cells sorted from blood, obtained in a trial of the OX40 agonist ivuxolimab. These receptors were collected from an adult with an advanced solid tumor such as melanoma, head and neck, liver or kidney cancer.

The chain has TRBV6-5 and TRBJ2-7; 11 bases fit TRBD2. The germline gives CDR1 MNHEY, CDR2 SVGAGI. The CDR3 is 16 residues long. V gave up 3 bases and J gave up 1 base; unmatched junction bases: 5. CDR3 coding DNA: TGTGCCAGCAGTTATTCTACTAGCGGGAGTTCCTACGAGCAGTACTTC. Protein: CASSYSTSGSSYEQYF.

In its sample, this clone was seen once. The chain couples TRBV7-8 to TRBJ1-4, with TRBD1 matching 7 bases. This CDR3 has 20 residues. The J segment lost 7 bases and the V segment lost 5 bases, leaving 25 bases of the junction unmatched. In germline, CDR1 is SGHVS, CDR2 FQNEAQ. In nucleotides, the CDR3 is TGTGCCAGCAGCCGGGTGGGCCGACGGGAGGCAGGGGGATTGGGTGAAAAACTGTTTTTT. Translation gives CASSRVGRREAGGLGEKLFF.

This clone was counted once. V usage is TRBV5-5 and J usage is TRBJ2-7; TRBD1 might be the D (6 bases). Germline CDR1 SGHKS, CDR2 YYEKEE (reference sequence). The V gene lost 2 bases and the J gene lost 4 bases, with 10 bases spanning the gap. CDR3 size: 13 residues. Here the CDR3 reads CASSFQGRYEQYF. DNA of the CDR3: TGTGCCAGCAGCTTTCAGGGGCGGTACGAGCAGTACTTC.

The CDR3 DNA follows: TGTGCCAGCAGTTTGGGACAGGGGTTTAGGACTGAAGCTTTCTTT. It codes for CASSLGQGFRTEAFF. The chain employs TRBV28 and TRBJ1-1; the match to TRBD1 covers 10 bases. From germline, CDR1 is MDHEN and CDR2 SYDVKM. The V segment lost 3 bases and the J segment 5 bases; nucleotides outside the gene matches: 6. The CDR3 covers 15 residues.

DNA of the CDR3: TGTGCCAGCACCTCGGGCGGTGGGATTTCCAATGAGCAGTTCTTC. Translated, it gives CASTSGGGISNEQFF. V gene TRBV9 combines with J gene TRBJ2-1; D ambiguous. The CDR3 has 15 amino acids. The V end was cut by 6 bases, the J end by 6 bases, with 19 bases between. The V gene's germline CDR1 is SGDLS and CDR2 YYNGEE. The variable domain in full, with the rest retrieved from reference TRBV9 and TRBJ2-1, is DSGVTQTPKHLITATGQRVTLRCSPRSGDLSVYWYQQSLDQGLQFLIQYYNGEERAKGNILERFSAQQFPDLHSELNLSSLELGDSALYFCASTSGGGISNEQFFGPGTRLTVL.

V usage is TRBV10-1 and J usage is TRBJ2-6; no definite D call. CDR1 is WNHNN and CDR2 is SYGVQD in the germline V gene (reference sequence). Trimming shortened V by 0 bases and J by 2 bases, and 14 bases separated the two germline ends. There are 18 residues in the CDR3. CDR3 loop: CASSESISTTPGANVLTF. CDR3 nucleotide sequence: TGCGCCAGCAGTGAGTCGATTAGCACAACCCCTGGGGCCAACGTCCTGACTTTC.

The rearrangement joins TRBV7-6 to TRBJ2-7; possibly TRBD1 or TRBD2 for D (5 bases each). The germline V gene has CDR1 SGHVS and CDR2 FNYEAQ. Between the trimmed V and J ends, which lost 8 bases and 3 bases, there was a span of 29 bases. The CDR3 has 18 residues. This CDR3 is CASGSSSGASFEDYEQYF. The CDR3 DNA is TGTGCCAGCGGTTCTTCCTCCGGGGCCTCATTTGAAGACTACGAGCAGTACTTC.

V and J are TRBV6-4 and TRBJ2-1; no definite D call. V lost 4 bases and J lost 0, with 10 bases in between. This CDR3 region has 15 residues. The V gene's germline CDR1 is MRHNA and CDR2 SNTAGT. Here the CDR3 DNA reads TGTGCCAGCAGTGTTCGCGCAAACTCCTACAATGAGCAGTTCTTC. This translates into CASSVRANSYNEQFF.

This chain connects TRBV11-2 to TRBJ2-3; 7 positions agree with TRBD1. The J segment lost 4 bases and the V segment lost 1 base, leaving 5 bases of the junction unmatched. Germline CDR1 is SGHAT and CDR2 is FQNNGV. The CDR3 covers 15 residues. The CDR3 nucleotides read TGTGCCAGCAGCTTAGGGGTAGGGGGCTCAGATACGCAGTATTTT. Its translation: CASSLGVGGSDTQYF.

The chain employs TRBV27 and TRBJ2-3; possible D gene TRBD2, 6 bases. V was pared by 10 bases and J by 6 bases, with 11 bases between. Germline V lookup: CDR1 MNHEY, CDR2 SMNVEV (reference sequence). The CDR3 has 11 amino acids. The CDR3 sequence: CATGGADTQYF. CDR3 nucleotides: TGTGCCACAGGAGGGGCCGATACGCAGTATTTT.

The chain carries TRBV7-9 and TRBJ2-4; a possible D gene is TRBD2 (5 bases). The CDR3 is 15 amino acids. The V end lost 0 bases, the J end lost 1 base, and 7 bases lay between the germline ends. The germline CDR1 and CDR2 sequences are SEHNR and FQNEAQ (reference sequence). In DNA form, the CDR3 reads TGTGCCAGCAGCTTAGCCGGGGAGGCCAAAAACATTCAGTACTTC. As protein: CASSLAGEAKNIQYF. Full variable domain (rest looked up from reference TRBV7-9 and TRBJ2-4): DTGVSQNPRHKITKRGQNVTFRCDPISEHNRLYWYRQTLGQGPEFLTYFQNEAQLEKSRLLSDRFSAERPKGSFSTLEIQRTEQGDSAMYLCASSLAGEAKNIQYFGAGTRLSVL.

In nucleotides, the CDR3 is TGTGCCAGCAGCCCCATGGGACAGGGCGGGAACGAGCAGTACTTC. As protein: CASSPMGQGGNEQYF. The chain uses TRBV7-3 and TRBJ2-7, with 9 positions matching TRBD1. Germline loops: CDR1 SGHTA, CDR2 FQGTGA. Germline trimming cut 5 bases from V and 5 bases from J; bases unmatched to any gene: 10. CDR3 length: 15 amino acids.

J is TRBJ1-2 and V is TRBV7-6, with D possibly matching TRBD1 (6 bases). Germline V gene sequence: CDR1 SGHVS, CDR2 FNYEAQ. This CDR3 is built from 13 residues. Trimming pared 3 bases from V and 6 bases from J, leaving 11 bases between. The CDR3: CASSFSGDNGYTF. CDR3 in DNA: TGTGCCAGCAGCTTTTCGGGGGACAATGGCTACACCTTC.

J is TRBJ2-1 and V is TRBV19; D possibly corresponds to TRBD2 (5 bases). There are 13 residues in the CDR3. Per germline, CDR1 LNHDA and CDR2 SQIVND (reference sequence). V was cut by 2 bases and J by 10 bases, with 12 bases left in between. In nucleotides, the CDR3 is TGTGCCAGTAGTATACAAACTAGAAGCGAGCAGTTCTTC. This translates into CASSIQTRSEQFF.

This chain's CDR3 is CASSQGVDEQFF. CDR3 DNA: TGTGCCAGCAGTCAGGGTGTCGATGAGCAGTTCTTC. The chain employs TRBV6-5 and TRBJ2-1; a possible D gene is TRBD1 (5 bases). V gave up 5 bases and J gave up 8 bases, with 10 bases separating them. The CDR3 runs to 12 residues. Germline assignment: CDR1 MNHEY and CDR2 SVGAGI.

This clone ranks as medium-sized. This rearrangement joins TRBV9 to TRBJ2-3; TRBD2 agrees at 9 bases. V lost 2 bases to trimming and J lost 5 bases; unmatched junction nucleotides: 3. CDR1 is SGDLS and CDR2 is YYNGEE in the germline V gene. This CDR3 is built from 14 residues. This chain's CDR3 is CASSVAGGGDTQYF. CDR3 nucleotides: TGTGCCAGCAGCGTTGCGGGAGGGGGAGATACGCAGTATTTT.

The chain joins TRBV14 to TRBJ2-1, with D perhaps assigned TRBD1 or TRBD2 (5 bases each). Per germline, CDR1 SGHDN and CDR2 FVKESK. V lost 1 base, J lost 2 bases, and 9 bases lay in between. CDR3 length equals 15 residues. The CDR3 spells CASSQVGTAYNEQFF. DNA of the CDR3: TGTGCCAGCAGCCAAGTGGGGACGGCCTACAATGAGCAGTTCTTC.

The chain combines TRBV7-6 with TRBJ2-7, with D perhaps TRBD1 or TRBD2 (7 bases each). The germline V and J ends were trimmed by 6 bases and 1 base, with 13 bases remaining between them. Germline loops: CDR1 SGHVS, CDR2 FNYEAQ. The CDR3 has 14 residues. As DNA, the CDR3 is TGTGCCAGCAGGGGGGGGGACAGATCCTACGAGCAGTACTTC. It translates to CASRGGDRSYEQYF.

The V call is TRBV2, the J call TRBJ1-2, with 10 bases matching TRBD1. This CDR3 has 16 residues. Germline values: CDR1 SNHLY, CDR2 FYNNEI. The V gene end was trimmed by 2 bases and the J gene end by 4 bases; junction bases not matched to a gene: 7. The chain's CDR3 is CASSELYGTGVYGYTF. CDR3 in DNA: TGTGCCAGCAGTGAATTGTATGGGACAGGGGTCTATGGCTACACCTTC.

This clone was counted a few times. The chain has TRBV27 and TRBJ1-1, with D tentatively TRBD1 (6 bases). There are 14 residues in the CDR3. Trimming removed 3 bases at V and 4 bases at J, with 12 bases between. Germline lookup yields CDR1 MNHEY and CDR2 SMNVEV (reference sequence). CDR3 amino acids: CASSFSGAGTEAFF. Here the CDR3 DNA reads TGTGCCAGCAGTTTTTCAGGGGCGGGCACTGAAGCTTTCTTT.

The V gene is TRBV7-9, the J gene TRBJ2-1, with TRBD2 matching over 9 bases. Trimming at V came to 1 base and at J to 4 bases, leaving 5 bases not matched to a gene. The CDR3 is 16 residues long. Germline V gives CDR1 SEHNR, CDR2 FQNEAQ (reference sequence). The CDR3 protein is CASSLGPSGAYNEQFF. The CDR3 DNA reads TGTGCCAGCAGCTTAGGGCCTAGCGGGGCATACAATGAGCAGTTCTTC. The complete variable domain, with remaining parts taken from reference TRBV7-9 and TRBJ2-1, reads DTGVSQNPRHKITKRGQNVTFRCDPISEHNRLYWYRQTLGQGPEFLTYFQNEAQLEKSRLLSDRFSAERPKGSFSTLEIQRTEQGDSAMYLCASSLGPSGAYNEQFFGPGTRLTVL.

This clone came up a few times. This sample includes further DNA sequences coding for the same CDR3. The chain employs TRBV6-5 and TRBJ2-7, with a tentative D call TRBD1 (5 bases). Trimming took 0 bases from V and 6 from J, leaving 15 bases between them. Looked up from germline, CDR1 is MNHEY and CDR2 is SVGAGI. The CDR3 spans 15 residues. The CDR3 DNA follows: TGTGCCAGCAGTTACTCGGGGCTAGGGTTGGTCGAGCAGTACTTC. It yields the protein CASSYSGLGLVEQYF.

The chain recombines TRBV2 with TRBJ1-5, with 8 nucleotides matching TRBD1. Trimming at V came to 4 bases and at J to 3 bases, leaving 5 bases not matched to a gene. Per the germline V gene, CDR1 is SNHLY and CDR2 is FYNNEI. The CDR3 sequence is 15 residues long. The CDR3 sequence is CASSVAGQANQPQHF. The CDR3 nucleotides are TGTGCCAGCAGTGTTGCGGGACAGGCCAATCAGCCCCAGCATTTT.

The gene calls are TRBV7-6 and TRBJ1-3, with D hard to call. Per germline, CDR1 SGHVS and CDR2 FNYEAQ. V was pared by 6 bases and J by 0 bases, with 12 bases between. CDR3 size: 15 residues. The CDR3 region is CASSPDPGSGNTIYF. As DNA, the CDR3 is TGTGCCAGCAGTCCTGACCCCGGCTCTGGAAACACCATATATTTT.

The chain carries TRBV27 and TRBJ2-1, with 9 nucleotides matching TRBD2. V gave up 7 bases and J gave up 3 bases; unmatched junction bases: 7. This CDR3 region has 15 residues. From germline, CDR1 is MNHEY and CDR2 SMNVEV (reference sequence). CDR3 sequence reads: CASTAREGVYNEQFF. As DNA, the CDR3 is TGTGCCAGCACGGCGCGGGAGGGTGTCTACAATGAGCAGTTCTTC.

The genes are TRBV28 and TRBJ2-7; D is perhaps TRBD1 (6 bases). This CDR3 has 12 amino acids. With 2 bases removed from V and 5 bases from J, the gap between germline ends came to 7 bases. Germline CDR1 is MDHEN and CDR2 is SYDVKM. The CDR3 DNA reads TGTGCCAGCAGTTTACAGGGGAACGAGCAGTACTTC. Residues: CASSLQGNEQYF.

This clone was seen a few times. The rearrangement links TRBV5-6 to TRBJ1-4; D is unclear. V was shortened by 4 bases and J by 5 bases, with 9 bases between the two germline ends. In germline, CDR1 is SGHDT, CDR2 YYEEEE. CDR3 size: 13 residues. The CDR3 is CASSTIGNEKLFF. CDR3 DNA sequence: TGTGCCAGCAGCACAATTGGGAATGAAAAACTGTTTTTT.

This clone was counted once. The chain uses TRBV7-9 and TRBJ2-3; D might be TRBD1 (5 bases). Germline V gene lookup returns CDR1 SEHNR and CDR2 FQNEAQ (reference sequence). Trimming took 0 bases from V and 4 from J, leaving 11 bases between them. This CDR3 contains 15 residues. As DNA, the CDR3 is TGTGCCAGCAGCTTAGCCAGGGTTTTTGCAGATACGCAGTATTTT. It yields the protein CASSLARVFADTQYF. Full variable domain (outside the CDR3, taken from reference TRBV7-9 and TRBJ2-3): DTGVSQNPRHKITKRGQNVTFRCDPISEHNRLYWYRQTLGQGPEFLTYFQNEAQLEKSRLLSDRFSAERPKGSFSTLEIQRTEQGDSAMYLCASSLARVFADTQYFGPGTRLTVL.

This clone was found once. The V call is TRBV7-8, the J call TRBJ1-2, with 7 nucleotides matching TRBD1. V dropped 0 bases and J dropped 8; count of bases not matched to a gene: 15. This CDR3 is built from 17 residues. The germline CDR1 and CDR2 sequences are SGHVS and FQNEAQ. CDR3 protein: CASSLARSGVDRVGYTF. In DNA, the CDR3 is TGTGCCAGCAGCTTAGCACGATCAGGGGTAGACAGGGTCGGCTACACCTTC.

The CDR3 sequence: CASSLRDRGTYEQYF. The CDR3 DNA reads TGTGCCAGCAGCCTCCGGGACAGGGGAACCTACGAGCAGTACTTC. The chain recombines TRBV13 with TRBJ2-7, with 10 bases fitting TRBD1. Unmatched junction bases numbered 6, after V lost 5 bases and J lost 2 bases. Germline V lookup: CDR1 PRHDT, CDR2 FYEKMQ (reference sequence). This CDR3 contains 15 residues. Full variable domain (rest looked up from reference TRBV13 and TRBJ2-7): AAGVIQSPRHLIKEKRETATLKCYPIPRHDTVYWYQQGPGQDPQFLISFYEKMQSDKGSIPDRFSAQQFSDYHSELNMSSLELGDSALYFCASSLRDRGTYEQYFGPGTRLTVT.

The genes are TRBV6-1 and TRBJ2-7, with D perhaps TRBD2 (5 bases). In germline, CDR1 is MNHNS, CDR2 SASEGT. V was clipped by 3 bases and J by 3 bases, with 15 bases between them. CDR3 size: 15 residues. The CDR3 reads CASSDGRLTFYEQYF. The CDR3 DNA reads TGTGCCAGCAGTGATGGCAGACTAACATTCTACGAGCAGTACTTC.

This clone was detected only a few times. The chain recombines TRBV19 with TRBJ2-1; 9 nucleotides match TRBD2. Per the germline V gene, CDR1 is LNHDA and CDR2 is SQIVND (reference sequence). CDR3 size: 14 residues. The trim removed 8 bases at V and 12 bases at J, leaving 14 bases unmatched. The CDR3 bases are TGTGCCAGTCACCAACCGGGACTAGCTCGAGTGCAGTTCTTC. It encodes CASHQPGLARVQFF.